Listed here are 20 T cell receptor beta chains from one sample, sequenced in a study of post-analysis software for immune sequencing data. Study-wide results and limits: Patients carried roughly 5 TRBV segments more frequently than controls did, and TRBV5-6, TRBV5-1 and TRBV20-1 were among them.

Each TCR beta cDNA library carried unique molecular identifiers. In TCRdb, the PCR reads were re-called with MiXCR into one record per CDR3 protein. Altogether a few hundred thousand distinct CDR3 sequences are present, around a third being singletons, with the ten largest covering 13%. No antigen has been identified for these receptors. Sequencing used blood. These receptors were taken from a girl aged 10-17 years with multiple sclerosis.

This clonotype was counted between two and nine times. The chain has TRBV7-9 and TRBJ2-1; perhaps TRBD2 as D (6 bases). The CDR3 is made up of 15 amino acids. V was shortened by 5 bases and J by 2 bases, with 13 bases between the two germline ends. From germline, CDR1 is SEHNR and CDR2 FQNEAQ (reference sequence). CDR3 nucleotides: TGTGCCAGCAGCGACCGGGACTCGCCCTACAATGAGCAGTTCTTC. Translated, it gives CASSDRDSPYNEQFF.

The chain links TRBV20-1 to TRBJ2-2; TRBD1 or TRBD2 may be the D gene (6 bases each). This CDR3 spans 15 amino acids. Germline lookup yields CDR1 DFQATT and CDR2 SNEGSKA (reference sequence). V was shortened by 6 bases and J by 0 bases, with 14 bases between the two germline ends. CDR3 in DNA: TGCAGTGCCCCACGGGGGCAGGCGAACACCGGGGAGCTGTTTTTT. This encodes CSAPRGQANTGELFF.

This chain connects TRBV12-3 or TRBV12-4 to TRBJ1-2; D not certain. The CDR3 runs 16 residues. The V gene lost 8 bases and the J gene lost 3 bases, with 22 bases spanning the gap. CDR3 sequence: CASGTSTAGGHYGYTF. CDR3 in DNA: TGTGCCAGCGGAACCTCCACAGCCGGCGGCCACTATGGCTACACCTTC.

V usage is TRBV4-1 and J usage is TRBJ2-1, with 16 bases identical to TRBD2. J was trimmed by 7 bases and V by 3 bases; bases with no gene match: 12. Germline V lookup: CDR1 MGHRA, CDR2 YSYEKL. The length of the CDR3 is 19 residues. The CDR3 DNA reads TGCGCCAGCAGCCAGTTTCCCGGGACTAGCGGGGGGGCCGAGAATGAGCAGTTCTTC. Translated: CASSQFPGTSGGAENEQFF.

The genes are TRBV6-6 and TRBJ2-3; 8 nucleotides line up with TRBD2. The J segment lost 5 bases and the V segment lost 5 bases, leaving 12 bases of the junction unmatched. The germline gives CDR1 MNHNY, CDR2 SVGAGI (reference sequence). The CDR3 totals 16 residues. CDR3 sequence: CASSRGAGVLGDTQYF. CDR3 coding DNA: TGTGCCAGCAGTCGGGGAGCGGGGGTGCTCGGAGATACGCAGTATTTT.

This clonotype has at least ten counts. The genes are TRBV29-1 and TRBJ2-4; 9 positions agree with TRBD2. Germline trimming cut 2 bases from V and 9 bases from J; bases unmatched to any gene: 11. Germline-derived CDR1 and CDR2 are SQVTM and ANQGSEA. The CDR3 has 15 residues. Written as DNA, the CDR3 is TGCAGCGTTGAACTAGCGGGGACCTCGGGGGGCATTCAGTACTTC. Translated, it gives CSVELAGTSGGIQYF.

This clonotype was counted between two and nine times. The chain recombines TRBV4-2 with TRBJ1-1; 9 bases align to TRBD1. The V and J ends lost 5 bases and 1 base, in that order; junction bases with no gene match: 14. The germline V gene has CDR1 LGHNA and CDR2 YNFKEQ. The CDR3 contains 18 residues. Here the CDR3 reads CASSTTDRGNSRNTEAFF. CDR3 nucleotide sequence: TGTGCCAGCAGCACGACCGACAGGGGGAATTCGAGGAACACTGAAGCTTTCTTT.

The V gene is TRBV14, the J gene TRBJ2-1; 8 bases agree with TRBD2. This CDR3 is 21 amino acids long. V lost 2 bases to trimming and J lost 8 bases; unmatched junction nucleotides: 26. Germline V gene sequence: CDR1 SGHDN, CDR2 FVKESK. CDR3 sequence: CASSQPSPIPGLAYAADEQFF. CDR3 nucleotides: TGTGCCAGCAGCCAACCATCTCCAATCCCTGGACTAGCATATGCCGCTGATGAGCAGTTCTTC.

This clonotype was recorded only once. This chain joins TRBV7-2 and TRBJ2-5, with TRBD2 matching 13 bases. The germline V gene encodes CDR1 SGHTA and CDR2 FQGNSA. This CDR3 is built from 16 residues. V gave up 6 bases and J gave up 1 base; unmatched junction bases: 5. The CDR3 protein is CASRYTSGGAQETQYF. CDR3 coding DNA: TGTGCCAGCAGATATACTAGCGGGGGGGCCCAAGAGACCCAGTACTTC.

The V and J genes are TRBV27 and TRBJ2-6; D uncertain. The germline V and J ends were trimmed by 4 bases and 2 bases, with 9 bases remaining between them. From germline, CDR1 is MNHEY and CDR2 SMNVEV (reference sequence). The CDR3 contains 15 residues. The CDR3: CASSSSNPGANVLTF. DNA of the CDR3: TGTGCCAGCAGTTCCTCAAACCCTGGGGCCAACGTCCTGACTTTC. The complete variable domain, with remaining parts taken from reference TRBV27 and TRBJ2-6, reads EAQVTQNPRYLITVTGKKLTVTCSQNMNHEYMSWYRQDPGLGLRQIYYSMNVEVTDKGDVPEGYKVSRKEKRNFPLILESPSPNQTSLYFCASSSSNPGANVLTFGAGSRLTVL.

This clonotype was seen a handful of times. V and J are TRBV9 and TRBJ1-2; the D gene is possibly TRBD1 (5 bases). CDR1 and CDR2 from the germline V gene are SGDLS and YYNGEE. V was trimmed by 0 bases and J by 7 bases, leaving 19 bases between them. The CDR3 has 16 amino acids. The CDR3 coding sequence is TGTGCCAGCAGCGTAGATTTCGCGAGGGACTCAGGTGGCTACACCTTC. Translated: CASSVDFARDSGGYTF.

The rearrangement links TRBV5-1 to TRBJ1-1, with a tentative D call TRBD1 (6 bases). The CDR3 is made up of 14 amino acids. CDR1 and CDR2 from the germline V gene are SGHRS and YFSETQ. Trimming pared 4 bases from V and 4 bases from J, leaving 14 bases between. This chain's CDR3 is CASSPGPGATEAFF. The CDR3 coding sequence is TGCGCCAGCAGCCCGGGGCCGGGGGCCACTGAAGCTTTCTTT.

The chain uses TRBV4-1 and TRBJ2-7, with TRBD1 matching 7 bases. Trimming at V came to 0 bases and at J to 3 bases, leaving 5 bases not matched to a gene. CDR3 length equals 15 residues. Germline V CDR1 and CDR2: MGHRA, YSYEKL. CDR3 sequence (DNA): TGCGCCAGCAGCCAAGAACCGGGACAGATCTACGAGCAGTACTTC. Translation: CASSQEPGQIYEQYF.

This chain links TRBV3-1 with TRBJ1-5; D perhaps matches TRBD1 (6 bases). CDR1 and CDR2 (germline): LGHDT, YNNKEL (reference sequence). V lost 0 bases and J lost 7, with 16 bases in between. CDR3 length: 16 amino acids. CDR3 sequence reads: CASSQDRGAEGQPQHF. The CDR3 nucleotides are TGTGCCAGCAGCCAAGACAGGGGCGCCGAGGGGCAGCCCCAGCATTTT.

This clonotype was counted at least ten times. The chain combines TRBV5-1 with TRBJ2-5, with 10 nucleotides matching TRBD1. Per the germline V gene, CDR1 is SGHRS and CDR2 is YFSETQ. Losses at the gene ends were 4 bases for V and 4 bases for J; bases not matched to a gene: 7. The CDR3 is made up of 15 amino acids. The CDR3 DNA follows: TGCGCCAGCAGCGCGGGACAGGGGCTTGGAGAGACCCAGTACTTC. Its translation is CASSAGQGLGETQYF.

CDR3: CASSSWQGSTGELFF. The CDR3 region has the DNA TGTGCCAGCAGCTCTTGGCAGGGGTCGACCGGGGAGCTGTTTTTT. This rearrangement joins TRBV7-2 to TRBJ2-2; the D gene is possibly TRBD1 (6 bases). CDR3 length: 15 amino acids. V dropped 4 bases and J dropped 5 bases, with 14 bases sitting between them. Germline values: CDR1 SGHTA, CDR2 FQGNSA. Looking up the rest from reference TRBV7-2 and TRBJ2-2 gives the full variable domain: GAGVSQSPSNKVTEKGKDVELRCDPISGHTALYWYRQSLGQGLEFLIYFQGNSAPDKSGLPSDRFSAERTGGSVSTLTIQRTQQEDSAVYLCASSSWQGSTGELFFGEGSRLTVL.

This clonotype occurred a few times. The rearrangement uses TRBV20-1 and TRBJ1-5; D is unclear. Trimming removed 5 bases from V and 0 bases from J, with 11 bases in between. CDR3 length equals 14 residues. The V gene's germline CDR1 is DFQATT and CDR2 SNEGSKA (reference sequence). The CDR3 DNA reads TGCAGTGCTCATCCTTCCTATAGCAATCAGCCCCAGCATTTT. Translated: CSAHPSYSNQPQHF.

V gene TRBV5-6 combines with J gene TRBJ2-7, with D perhaps matching TRBD1 (5 bases). Germline V CDR1 and CDR2: SGHDT, YYEEEE. The CDR3 length is 16 residues. V gave up 4 bases and J gave up 1 base, with 18 bases separating them. Here the CDR3 reads CASSRTGRVLSYEQYF. The CDR3 DNA sequence: TGTGCCAGCAGCCGGACGGGCAGGGTATTATCCTACGAGCAGTACTTC.

The chain carries TRBV2 and TRBJ2-1; 8 nucleotides match TRBD1. Germline V gene lookup returns CDR1 SNHLY and CDR2 FYNNEI. CDR3 length: 16 amino acids. Trimming removed 5 bases from V and 4 bases from J; junction bases left unmatched: 10. The CDR3 DNA reads as TGTGCCAGCAGTTCCCAGGGGGCGCTTTCATACAATGAGCAGTTCTTC. Translation gives CASSSQGALSYNEQFF. The entire variable domain, with the rest obtained from reference TRBV2 and TRBJ2-1, is as follows: EPEVTQTPSHQVTQMGQEVILRCVPISNHLYFYWYRQILGQKVEFLVSFYNNEISEKSEIFDDQFSVERPDGSNFTLKIRSTKLEDSAMYFCASSSQGALSYNEQFFGPGTRLTVL.

V and J are TRBV19 and TRBJ1-5; 7 nucleotides agree with TRBD1. Per the germline V gene, CDR1 is LNHDA and CDR2 is SQIVND (reference sequence). This CDR3 is built from 13 residues. The V gene end was trimmed by 5 bases and the J gene end by 5 bases; junction bases not matched to a gene: 3. The DNA of the CDR3 is TGTGCCAGTAGTGGTGACAGGGATCAGCCCCAGCATTTT. It is translated as CASSGDRDQPQHF.